Below, 8 T cell receptor beta chains from the same sample are listed, as sequenced in a study of identical twins. In TCRdb, the 5' RACE reads were re-called with MiXCR into one record per CDR3 protein. The sample carries about 240,000 distinct CDR3 sequences, 12% recorded once. The same sample was also studied in work on yellow fever vaccine responses in identical twins.

The sample consisted of memory (CD45RO+) T cells sorted from blood. Every receptor here comes from a woman aged 18-29 years in good health.

The V and J genes are TRBV6-1 and TRBJ2-1, with 9 bases matching TRBD2. The CDR3 has 15 residues. Trimming removed 6 bases from V and 6 bases from J; junction bases left unmatched: 9. The germline V gene has CDR1 MNHNS and CDR2 SASEGT. The CDR3 DNA reads as TGTGCCAGCAGAATAAGCGGGGGGATACGCAATGAGCAGTTCTTC. It codes for CASRISGGIRNEQFF.

This clonotype has a handful of counts. CDR3 protein: CASSSYWLRNTGELFF. As DNA, the CDR3 is TGTGCCAGCAGCTCTTATTGGTTAAGAAACACCGGGGAGCTGTTTTTT. The V gene is TRBV5-5, the J gene TRBJ2-2; no reliable D call. CDR1 and CDR2 (germline): SGHKS, YYEKEE (reference sequence). V lost 3 bases and J lost 2, with 14 bases in between. The CDR3 is 16 amino acids.

The V and J genes are TRBV5-6 and TRBJ2-7, with D tentatively TRBD1 (6 bases). This CDR3 comprises 13 residues. The germline gives CDR1 SGHDT, CDR2 YYEEEE. Deletions cut 5 bases from V and 2 bases from J, with 11 bases between. CDR3 DNA: TGTGCCAGCAGGGAGGACAGTACCTACGAGCAGTACTTC. Translated, it gives CASREDSTYEQYF.

There are a few counts of this clonotype. The V call is TRBV6-2 or TRBV6-3, the J call TRBJ2-7; D possibly uses TRBD1 or TRBD2 (5 bases each). The length of the CDR3 is 16 residues. Per the germline V gene, CDR1 is MNHEY and CDR2 is SVGEGT. V was clipped by 6 bases and J by 5 bases, with 23 bases between them. CDR3 residues: CASRPDWDLRSDEQYF. CDR3 bases: TGTGCCAGCAGGCCTGATTGGGACCTCCGATCAGACGAGCAGTACTTC.

The chain is built from TRBV4-3 and TRBJ2-1, with D unresolved. In germline, CDR1 is LGHNA, CDR2 YSLEER. Trimming shortened V by 3 bases and J by 2 bases, and 11 bases separated the two germline ends. The CDR3 contains 15 residues. The CDR3 is CASSQVSPPYNEQFF. The CDR3, as DNA: TGCGCCAGCAGCCAGGTTAGCCCTCCCTACAATGAGCAGTTCTTC.

This chain uses TRBV11-2 with TRBJ2-1; 7 bases are shared with TRBD2. The CDR3 totals 16 residues. CDR1 and CDR2 (germline): SGHAT, FQNNGV. With 2 bases clipped from V and 5 bases from J, the junction kept 9 bases outside the gene matches. This CDR3 is CASSLRGAGEDNEQFF. CDR3 DNA sequence: TGTGCCAGCAGCTTACGGGGCGCGGGGGAAGACAATGAGCAGTTCTTC.

This clonotype appeared a few times. The chain joins TRBV27 to TRBJ2-3; 12 bases map to TRBD1. After removal of 2 bases from V and 4 bases from J, the junction contained 4 bases not matched to a gene. CDR3 size: 16 residues. The germline V gene encodes CDR1 MNHEY and CDR2 SMNVEV (reference sequence). In DNA form, the CDR3 reads TGTGCCAGCAGTTTAGAAGGGACAGGGGGCTCAGATACGCAGTATTTT. Its protein product is CASSLEGTGGSDTQYF.

This clonotype was seen a handful of times. V usage is TRBV7-8 and J usage is TRBJ1-4, with TRBD1 as a possible D gene (6 bases). Germline lookup yields CDR1 SGHVS and CDR2 FQNEAQ. CDR3 length equals 15 residues. The V gene lost 5 bases and the J gene lost 6 bases, with 16 bases spanning the gap. The CDR3 is CASSTGDIGDEKLFF. As DNA, the CDR3 is TGTGCCAGCAGCACTGGGGACATCGGGGATGAAAAACTGTTTTTT.